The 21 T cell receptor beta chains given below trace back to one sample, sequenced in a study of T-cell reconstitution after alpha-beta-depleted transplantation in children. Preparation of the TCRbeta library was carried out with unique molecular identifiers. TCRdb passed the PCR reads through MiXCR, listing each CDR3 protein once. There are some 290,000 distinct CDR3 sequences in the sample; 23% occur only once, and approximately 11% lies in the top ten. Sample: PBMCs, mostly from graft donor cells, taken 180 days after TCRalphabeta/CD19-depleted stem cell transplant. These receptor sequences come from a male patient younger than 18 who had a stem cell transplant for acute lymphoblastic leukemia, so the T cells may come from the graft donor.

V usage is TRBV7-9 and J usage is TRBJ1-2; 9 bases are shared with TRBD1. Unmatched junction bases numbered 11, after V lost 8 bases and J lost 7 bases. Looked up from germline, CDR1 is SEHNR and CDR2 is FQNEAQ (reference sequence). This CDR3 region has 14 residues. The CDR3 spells CASFSGQGVFGYTF. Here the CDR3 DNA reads TGTGCCAGCTTCTCGGGACAGGGAGTCTTTGGCTACACCTTC.

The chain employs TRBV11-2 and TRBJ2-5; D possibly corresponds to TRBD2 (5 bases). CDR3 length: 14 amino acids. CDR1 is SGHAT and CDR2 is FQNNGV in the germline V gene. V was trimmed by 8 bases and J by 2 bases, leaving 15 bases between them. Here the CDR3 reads CASGRELSQETQYF. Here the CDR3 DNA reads TGTGCCAGCGGCCGGGAATTAAGTCAAGAGACCCAGTACTTC.

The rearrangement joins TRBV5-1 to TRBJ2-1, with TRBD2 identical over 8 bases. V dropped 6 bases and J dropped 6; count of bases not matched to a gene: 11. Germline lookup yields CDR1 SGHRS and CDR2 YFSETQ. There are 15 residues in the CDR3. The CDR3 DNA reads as TGCGCCAGCACCGTCGGGCTAGCGGGTCGCAATGAGCAGTTCTTC. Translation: CASTVGLAGRNEQFF.

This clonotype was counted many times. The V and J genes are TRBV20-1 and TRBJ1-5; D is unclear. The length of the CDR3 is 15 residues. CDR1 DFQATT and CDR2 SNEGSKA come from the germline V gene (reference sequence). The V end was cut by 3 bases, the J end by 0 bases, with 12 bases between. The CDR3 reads CSASGSYYSNQPQHF. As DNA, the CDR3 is TGCAGTGCTAGCGGCAGCTACTATAGCAATCAGCCCCAGCATTTT.

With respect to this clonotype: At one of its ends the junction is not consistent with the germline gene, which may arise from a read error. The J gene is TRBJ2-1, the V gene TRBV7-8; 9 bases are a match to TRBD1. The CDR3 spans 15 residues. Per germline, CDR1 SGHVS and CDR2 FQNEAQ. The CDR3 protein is CASRFTGGGYNGQFF. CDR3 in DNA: TGTGCCAGCAGGTTTACAGGGGGCGGCTACAATGGGCAGTTCTTC.

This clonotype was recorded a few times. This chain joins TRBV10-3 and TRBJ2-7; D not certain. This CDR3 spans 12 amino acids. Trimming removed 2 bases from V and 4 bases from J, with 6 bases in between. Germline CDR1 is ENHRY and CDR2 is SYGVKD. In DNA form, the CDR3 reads TGTGCCATCAGTGAGGGGCTTTACGAGCAGTACTTC. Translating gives CAISEGLYEQYF.

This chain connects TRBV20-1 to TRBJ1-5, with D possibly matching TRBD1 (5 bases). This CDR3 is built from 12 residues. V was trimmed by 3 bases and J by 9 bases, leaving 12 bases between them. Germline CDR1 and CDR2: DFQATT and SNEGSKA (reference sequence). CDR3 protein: CSASPQGRPQHF. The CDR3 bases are TGCAGTGCTAGCCCCCAGGGTAGGCCCCAGCATTTT.

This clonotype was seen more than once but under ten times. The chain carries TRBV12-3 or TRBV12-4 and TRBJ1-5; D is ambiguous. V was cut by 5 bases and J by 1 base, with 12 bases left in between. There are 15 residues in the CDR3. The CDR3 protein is CASSSTAGSNQPQHF. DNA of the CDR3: TGTGCCAGCAGTAGTACAGCCGGGAGCAATCAGCCCCAGCATTTT.

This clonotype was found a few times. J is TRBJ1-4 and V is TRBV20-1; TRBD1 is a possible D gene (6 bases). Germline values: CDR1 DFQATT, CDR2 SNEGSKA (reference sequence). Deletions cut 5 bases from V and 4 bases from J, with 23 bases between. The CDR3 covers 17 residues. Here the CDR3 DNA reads TGCAGTGCTCGGGACATAAGGGGGAGTTTTCTTAATGAAAAACTGTTTTTT. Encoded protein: CSARDIRGSFLNEKLFF.

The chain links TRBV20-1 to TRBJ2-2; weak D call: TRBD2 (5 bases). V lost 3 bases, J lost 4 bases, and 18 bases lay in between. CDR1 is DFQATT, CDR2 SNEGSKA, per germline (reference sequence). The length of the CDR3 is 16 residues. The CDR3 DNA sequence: TGCAGTGCTAGGAACCAGGAGGCCGCCCCCACCGGGGAGCTGTTTTTT. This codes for CSARNQEAAPTGELFF.

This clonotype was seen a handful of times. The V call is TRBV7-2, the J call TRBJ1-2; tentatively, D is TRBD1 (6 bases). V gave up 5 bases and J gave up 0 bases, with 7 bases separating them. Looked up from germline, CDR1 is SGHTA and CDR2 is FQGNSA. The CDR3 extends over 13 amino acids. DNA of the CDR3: TGTGCCAGCAGCCGGACAGCTAACTATGGCTACACCTTC. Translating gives CASSRTANYGYTF.

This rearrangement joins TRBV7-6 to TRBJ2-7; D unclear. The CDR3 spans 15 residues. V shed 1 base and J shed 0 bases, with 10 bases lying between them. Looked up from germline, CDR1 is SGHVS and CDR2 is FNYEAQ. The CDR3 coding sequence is TGTGCCAGCAGCTTAGAGCCAATGAGCTCCTACGAGCAGTACTTC. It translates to CASSLEPMSSYEQYF.

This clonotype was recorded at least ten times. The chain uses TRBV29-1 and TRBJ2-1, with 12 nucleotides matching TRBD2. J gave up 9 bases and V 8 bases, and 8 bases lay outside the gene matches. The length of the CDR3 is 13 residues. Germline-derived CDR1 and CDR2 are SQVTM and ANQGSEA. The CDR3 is CSLPGTSGFEQFF. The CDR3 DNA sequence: TGCAGCTTACCCGGGACTAGCGGGTTTGAGCAGTTCTTC.

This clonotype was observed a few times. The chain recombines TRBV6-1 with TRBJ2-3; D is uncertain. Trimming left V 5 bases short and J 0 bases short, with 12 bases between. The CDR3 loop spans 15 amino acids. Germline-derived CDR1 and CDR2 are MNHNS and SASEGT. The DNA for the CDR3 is TGTGCCAGCAGTCGGACCCTTACTAGCACAGATACGCAGTATTTT. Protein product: CASSRTLTSTDTQYF.

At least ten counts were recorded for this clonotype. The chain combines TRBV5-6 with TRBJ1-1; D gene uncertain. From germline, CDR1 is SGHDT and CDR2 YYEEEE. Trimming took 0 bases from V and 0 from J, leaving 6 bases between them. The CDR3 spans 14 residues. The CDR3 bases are TGTGCCAGCAGCTTGGGACGCTTGAACACTGAAGCTTTCTTT. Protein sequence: CASSLGRLNTEAFF.

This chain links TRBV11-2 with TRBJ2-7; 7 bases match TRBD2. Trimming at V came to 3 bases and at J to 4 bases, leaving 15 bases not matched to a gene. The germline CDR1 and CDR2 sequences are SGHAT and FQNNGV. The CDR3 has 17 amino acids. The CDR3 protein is CASSFGGWGGEVYEQYF. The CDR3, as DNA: TGTGCCAGCAGCTTCGGCGGATGGGGGGGAGAGGTGTACGAGCAGTACTTC.

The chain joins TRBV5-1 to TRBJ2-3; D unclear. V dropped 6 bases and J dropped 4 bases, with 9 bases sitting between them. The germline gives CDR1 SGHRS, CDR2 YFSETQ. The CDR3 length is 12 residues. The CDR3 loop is CASTADADTQYF. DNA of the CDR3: TGCGCCAGCACGGCTGATGCAGATACGCAGTATTTT.

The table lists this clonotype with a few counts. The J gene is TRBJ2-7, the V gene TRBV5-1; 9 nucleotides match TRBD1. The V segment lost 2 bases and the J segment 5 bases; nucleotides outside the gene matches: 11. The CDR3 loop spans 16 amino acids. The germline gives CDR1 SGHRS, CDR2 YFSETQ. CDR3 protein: CASSLAGGTGIDEQYF. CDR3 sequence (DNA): TGCGCCAGCAGCTTAGCTGGCGGGACAGGGATCGACGAGCAGTACTTC. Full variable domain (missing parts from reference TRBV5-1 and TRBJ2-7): KAGVTQTPRYLIKTRGQQVTLSCSPISGHRSVSWYQQTPGQGLQFLFEYFSETQRNKGNFPGRFSGRQFSNSRSEMNVSTLELGDSALYLCASSLAGGTGIDEQYFGPGTRLTVT.

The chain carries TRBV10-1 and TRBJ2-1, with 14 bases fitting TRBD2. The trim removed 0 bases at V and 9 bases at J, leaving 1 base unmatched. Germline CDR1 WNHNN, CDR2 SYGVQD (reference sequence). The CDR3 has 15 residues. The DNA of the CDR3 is TGCGCCAGCAGTGAGTCGGGACTAGCGGGAGTTGAGCAGTTCTTC. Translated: CASSESGLAGVEQFF.

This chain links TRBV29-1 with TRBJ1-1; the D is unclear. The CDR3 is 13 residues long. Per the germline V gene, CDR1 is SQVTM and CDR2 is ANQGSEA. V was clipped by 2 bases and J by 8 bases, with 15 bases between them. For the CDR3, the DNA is TGCAGCGTTGAACGGCCTTCTGGGCGGGAAGCTTTCTTT. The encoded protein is CSVERPSGREAFF. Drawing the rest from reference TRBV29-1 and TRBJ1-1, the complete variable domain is SAVISQKPSRDICQRGTSLTIQCQVDSQVTMMFWYRQQPGQSLTLIATANQGSEATYESGFVIDKFPISRPNLTFSTLTVSNMSPEDSSIYLCSVERPSGREAFFGQGTRLTVV.

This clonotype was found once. The CDR3 loop is CSASGELAGAPYEQYF. The CDR3 region has the DNA TGCAGTGCTAGTGGGGAACTAGCGGGTGCCCCCTACGAGCAGTACTTC. The chain links TRBV20-1 to TRBJ2-7; TRBD2 aligns across 9 bases. Germline lookup yields CDR1 DFQATT and CDR2 SNEGSKA (reference sequence). This CDR3 is built from 16 residues. V trimming: 3 bases; J trimming: 2 bases; junction bases outside the gene matches: 11.